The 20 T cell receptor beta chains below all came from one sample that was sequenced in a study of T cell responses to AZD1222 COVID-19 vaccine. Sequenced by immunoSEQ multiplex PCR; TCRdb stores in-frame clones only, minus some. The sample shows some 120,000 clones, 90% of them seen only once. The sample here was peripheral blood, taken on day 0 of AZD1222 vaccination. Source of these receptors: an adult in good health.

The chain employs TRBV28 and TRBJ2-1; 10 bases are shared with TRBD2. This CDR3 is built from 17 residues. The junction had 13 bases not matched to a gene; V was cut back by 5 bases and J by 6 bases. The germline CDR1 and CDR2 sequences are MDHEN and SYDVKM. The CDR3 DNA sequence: TGTGCCAGCAGTAAAATAATAGGGCTAGCGGGAGCCAATGAGCAGTTCTTC. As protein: CASSKIIGLAGANEQFF.

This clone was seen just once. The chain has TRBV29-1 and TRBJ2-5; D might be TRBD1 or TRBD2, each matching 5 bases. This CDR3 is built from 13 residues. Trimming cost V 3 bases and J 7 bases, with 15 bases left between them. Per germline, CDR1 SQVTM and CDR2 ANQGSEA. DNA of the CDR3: TGCAGCGTTGACGCGACGGGGCTGTGGACCCAGTACTTC. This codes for CSVDATGLWTQYF.

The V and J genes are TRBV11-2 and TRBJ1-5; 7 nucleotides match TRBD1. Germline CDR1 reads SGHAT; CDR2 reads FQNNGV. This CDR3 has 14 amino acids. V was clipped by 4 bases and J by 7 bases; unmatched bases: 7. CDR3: CASSSSTGNQPQHF. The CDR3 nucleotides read TGTGCCAGCAGCTCCTCGACAGGGAACCAGCCCCAGCATTTT.

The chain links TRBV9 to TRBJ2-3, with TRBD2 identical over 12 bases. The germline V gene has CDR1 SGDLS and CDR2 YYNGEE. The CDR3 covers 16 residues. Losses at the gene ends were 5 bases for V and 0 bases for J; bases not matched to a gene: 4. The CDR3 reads CASRAGLAGSTDTQYF. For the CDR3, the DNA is TGTGCCAGCAGAGCCGGACTAGCGGGAAGCACAGATACGCAGTATTTT.

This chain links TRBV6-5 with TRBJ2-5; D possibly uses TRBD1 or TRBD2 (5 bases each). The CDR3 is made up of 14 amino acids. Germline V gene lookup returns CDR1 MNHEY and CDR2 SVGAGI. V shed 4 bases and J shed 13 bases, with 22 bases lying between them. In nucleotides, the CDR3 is TGTGCCAGCAGTTTACGGGACGGATTTTCTCAGGGGTACTTC. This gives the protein CASSLRDGFSQGYF.

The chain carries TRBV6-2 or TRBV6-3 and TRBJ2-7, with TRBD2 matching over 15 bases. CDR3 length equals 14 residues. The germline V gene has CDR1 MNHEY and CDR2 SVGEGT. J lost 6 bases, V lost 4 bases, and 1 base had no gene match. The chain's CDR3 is CASSSGLAGGEQYF. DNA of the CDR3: TGTGCCAGCAGTTCGGGACTAGCGGGAGGCGAGCAGTACTTC.

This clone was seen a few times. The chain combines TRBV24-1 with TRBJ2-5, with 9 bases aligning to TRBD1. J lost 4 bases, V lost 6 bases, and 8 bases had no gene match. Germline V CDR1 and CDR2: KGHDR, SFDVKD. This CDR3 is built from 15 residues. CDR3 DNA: TGTGCCACCAGTTTTGGGACAGGGAGGGGAGAGACCCAGTACTTC. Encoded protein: CATSFGTGRGETQYF.

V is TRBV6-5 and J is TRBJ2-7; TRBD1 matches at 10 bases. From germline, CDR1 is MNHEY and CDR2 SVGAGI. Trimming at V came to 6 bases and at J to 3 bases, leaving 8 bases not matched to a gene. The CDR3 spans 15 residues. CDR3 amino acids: CASSRGTGEVYEQYF. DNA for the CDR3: TGTGCCAGCAGCAGAGGGACAGGGGAAGTCTACGAGCAGTACTTC.

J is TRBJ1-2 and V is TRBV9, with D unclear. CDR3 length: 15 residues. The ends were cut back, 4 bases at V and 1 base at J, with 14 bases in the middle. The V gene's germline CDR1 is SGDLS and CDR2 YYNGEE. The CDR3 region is CASSPDPLINYGYTF. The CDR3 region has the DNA TGTGCCAGCAGCCCAGACCCCCTGATTAACTATGGCTACACCTTC. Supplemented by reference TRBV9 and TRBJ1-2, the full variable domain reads DSGVTQTPKHLITATGQRVTLRCSPRSGDLSVYWYQQSLDQGLQFLIQYYNGEERAKGNILERFSAQQFPDLHSELNLSSLELGDSALYFCASSPDPLINYGYTFGSGTRLTVV.

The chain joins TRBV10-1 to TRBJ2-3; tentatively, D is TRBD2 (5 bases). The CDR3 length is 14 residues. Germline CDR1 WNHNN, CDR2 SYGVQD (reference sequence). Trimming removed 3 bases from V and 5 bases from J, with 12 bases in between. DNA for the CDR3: TGCGCCAGCAGTGATGTCCGGGAAGAAGATACGCAGTATTTT. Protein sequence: CASSDVREEDTQYF.

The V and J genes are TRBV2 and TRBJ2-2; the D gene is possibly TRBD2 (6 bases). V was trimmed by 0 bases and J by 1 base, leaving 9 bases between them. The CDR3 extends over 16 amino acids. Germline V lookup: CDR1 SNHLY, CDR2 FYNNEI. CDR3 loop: CASSEARGRNTGELFF. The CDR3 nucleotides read TGTGCCAGCAGTGAAGCACGGGGGAGGAACACCGGGGAGCTGTTTTTT.

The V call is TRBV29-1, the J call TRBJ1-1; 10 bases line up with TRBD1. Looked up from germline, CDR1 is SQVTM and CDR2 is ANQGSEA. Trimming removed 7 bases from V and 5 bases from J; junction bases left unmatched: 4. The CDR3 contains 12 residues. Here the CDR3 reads CSATDRGTEAFF. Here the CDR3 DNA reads TGCAGCGCGACGGACAGGGGGACTGAAGCTTTCTTT.

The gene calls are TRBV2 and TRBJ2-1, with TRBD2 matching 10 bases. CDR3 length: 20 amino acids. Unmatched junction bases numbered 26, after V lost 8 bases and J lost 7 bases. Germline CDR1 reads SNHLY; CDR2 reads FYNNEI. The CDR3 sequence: CASYRLPGTDLAGVGNEQFF. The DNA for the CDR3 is TGTGCCAGCTACAGGTTGCCCGGGACAGACCTAGCGGGAGTCGGGAATGAGCAGTTCTTC.

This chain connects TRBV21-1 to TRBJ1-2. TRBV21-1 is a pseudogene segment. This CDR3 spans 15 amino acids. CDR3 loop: CASSKAGRRDYGYTF. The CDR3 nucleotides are TGTGCCAGCAGCAAAGCCGGAAGGAGAGACTATGGCTACACCTTC.

CDR3 bases: TGTGCCAGCAGCTTGACAGGGGGTTTCGAGCAGTACTTC. It yields the protein CASSLTGGFEQYF. The V gene is TRBV13, the J gene TRBJ2-7, with 9 bases aligning to TRBD1. This CDR3 is built from 13 residues. The V and J ends lost 3 bases and 6 bases, in that order; junction bases with no gene match: 3. Germline lookup yields CDR1 PRHDT and CDR2 FYEKMQ (reference sequence).

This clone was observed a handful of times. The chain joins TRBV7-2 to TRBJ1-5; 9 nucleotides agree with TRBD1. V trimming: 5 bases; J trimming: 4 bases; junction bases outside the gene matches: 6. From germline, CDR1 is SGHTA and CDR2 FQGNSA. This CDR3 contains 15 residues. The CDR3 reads CASSPTGGSNQPQHF. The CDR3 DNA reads TGTGCCAGCAGCCCGACAGGGGGATCAAATCAGCCCCAGCATTTT.

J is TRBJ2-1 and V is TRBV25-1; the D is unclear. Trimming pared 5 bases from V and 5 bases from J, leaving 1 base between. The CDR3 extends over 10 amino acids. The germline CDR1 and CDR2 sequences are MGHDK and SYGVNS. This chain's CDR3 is CASSHNEQFF. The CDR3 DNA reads TGTGCCAGCAGTCACAATGAGCAGTTCTTC.

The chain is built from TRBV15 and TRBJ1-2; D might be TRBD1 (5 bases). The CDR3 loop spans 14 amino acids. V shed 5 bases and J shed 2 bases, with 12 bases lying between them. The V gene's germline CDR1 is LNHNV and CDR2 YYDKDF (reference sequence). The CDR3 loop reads CATSLGGANYGYTF. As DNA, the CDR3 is TGTGCCACCAGCCTGGGAGGGGCGAACTATGGCTACACCTTC. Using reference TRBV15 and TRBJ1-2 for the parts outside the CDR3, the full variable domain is DAMVIQNPRYQVTQFGKPVTLSCSQTLNHNVMYWYQQKSSQAPKLLFHYYDKDFNNEADTPDNFQSRRPNTSFCFLDIRSPGLGDTAMYLCATSLGGANYGYTFGSGTRLTVV.

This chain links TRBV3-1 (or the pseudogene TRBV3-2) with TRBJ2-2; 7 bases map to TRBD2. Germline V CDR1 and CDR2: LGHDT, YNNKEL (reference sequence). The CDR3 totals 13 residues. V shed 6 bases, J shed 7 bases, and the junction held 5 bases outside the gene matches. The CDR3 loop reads CASSRGTNGELFF. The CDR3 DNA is TGTGCCAGCAGTCGGGGGACTAACGGGGAGCTGTTTTTT.

In DNA, the CDR3 is TGTGCCAGCAGCCCGACTCCGGGGGCTCAGCCCCAGCATTTT. It specifies CASSPTPGAQPQHF. The chain links TRBV6-4 to TRBJ1-5, with D maybe TRBD1 (6 bases). This CDR3 spans 14 amino acids. Deletions cut 6 bases from V and 6 bases from J, with 15 bases between. Germline CDR1 is MRHNA and CDR2 is SNTAGT.